These 6 T cell receptor beta chains share one sample of origin, sequenced in a study of blood T cells in healthy people across ages. Together with a sample-barcoded 5' primer, a J-beta primer mix was included in a second PCR lasting about 7 to 12 cycles. TCRdb itself ran the 5' RACE reads through MiXCR, one entry per CDR3 protein. The table shows about 1.7 million distinct CDR3 sequences, with roughly 28% occurring only once. Sequencing input: blood. The receptors derive from a woman aged 25 to 39 in good health.

The chain is built from TRBV20-1 and TRBJ1-1; TRBD1 matches at 7 bases. The CDR3 has 17 residues. The germline gives CDR1 DFQATT, CDR2 SNEGSKA (reference sequence). J was trimmed by 2 bases and V by 4 bases; bases with no gene match: 16. The CDR3 protein is CSAKGASREGRNTEAFF. The CDR3 nucleotides read TGCAGTGCTAAGGGGGCGAGTAGAGAGGGAAGAAACACTGAAGCTTTCTTT.

Ten or more counts support this clonotype. This rearrangement joins TRBV29-1 to TRBJ2-6; possibly TRBD1 for D (6 bases). There are 14 residues in the CDR3. CDR1 is SQVTM and CDR2 is ANQGSEA in the germline V gene. V was cut by 4 bases and J by 3 bases, with 10 bases left in between. CDR3 residues: CSVVGQLGANVLTF. In DNA, the CDR3 is TGCAGCGTTGTCGGACAGCTTGGGGCCAACGTCCTGACTTTC.

This clonotype was seen a few times. DNA of the CDR3: TGTGCCAGCAGCGGACTAGCGGGAGAGGTAGATACGCAGTATTTT. Its protein is CASSGLAGEVDTQYF. This rearrangement joins TRBV7-2 to TRBJ2-3, with TRBD2 matching over 13 bases. With 5 bases clipped from V and 5 bases from J, the junction kept 4 bases outside the gene matches. Germline V gene data show CDR1 as SGHTA and CDR2 as FQGNSA. The CDR3 length is 15 residues. The full variable domain, its missing parts supplied by reference TRBV7-2 and TRBJ2-3, is GAGVSQSPSNKVTEKGKDVELRCDPISGHTALYWYRQSLGQGLEFLIYFQGNSAPDKSGLPSDRFSAERTGGSVSTLTIQRTQQEDSAVYLCASSGLAGEVDTQYFGPGTRLTVL.

Concerning this clonotype itself: This clone may be a read error of a much larger clone one base away. The chain recombines TRBV6-2 or TRBV6-3 with TRBJ1-2; 7 nucleotides line up with TRBD1. CDR3 length: 12 residues. From germline, CDR1 is MNHEY and CDR2 SVGEGT. CDR3 amino acids: CVSSYTHRGYTF. CDR3 bases: TGTGTCAGCAGTTACACACACAGGGGTTACACCTTC.

Only a few counts were recorded for this clonotype. Mismatch with germline at one junction end may stem from a read error. This rearrangement joins TRBV5-1 to TRBJ1-1; 8 nucleotides line up with TRBD1. This CDR3 comprises 15 residues. Germline CDR1 is SGHRS and CDR2 is YFSETQ. The CDR3 sequence is CAGSPGQGTNTEAFF. Written as DNA, the CDR3 is TGCGCCGGCAGCCCCGGACAGGGAACGAACACTGAAGCTTTCTTT. The full variable domain, rest sourced from reference TRBV5-1 and TRBJ1-1, is KAGVTQTPRYLIKTRGQQVTLSCSPISGHRSVSWYQQTPGQGLQFLFEYFSETQRNKGNFPGRFSGRQFSNSRSEMNVSTLELGDSALYLCAGSPGQGTNTEAFFGQGTRLTVV.

V gene TRBV27 combines with J gene TRBJ1-4; perhaps TRBD1 as D (6 bases). The length of the CDR3 is 15 residues. CDR1 and CDR2 from the germline V gene are MNHEY and SMNVEV (reference sequence). Trimming removed 8 bases at V and 2 bases at J, with 15 bases between. CDR3 bases: TGTGCCAGCCGGGGGCAGGGAGGGACTAATGAAAAACTGTTTTTT. Amino acid sequence: CASRGQGGTNEKLFF.